The rows below give T cell receptor beta chains drawn from one sample of a study of cytomegalovirus exposure and HLA in healthy donors. TCRdb's copy holds only in-frame clones and misses some; the assay was immunoSEQ multiplex PCR. The sample holds about 140,000 clones, under 70% seen once. Sequenced sample: PBMCs. The receptor source for this set is a woman aged 55 to 70 in good health and CMV-seronegative. CDR3s include the opening cysteine and the closing phenylalanine or tryptophan. The order of the fields is V gene, J gene, D gene, clone size, CDR3 protein, CDR3 DNA. D genes are given only for firm matches. For some rows the clone size is stated as once, few or many, or as a class when expanded; others skip it.

v_gene: TRBV5-1; j_gene: TRBJ2-7; d_gene: TRBD2; abundance: .; CDR3aa: CASSASGRAPYEQYF; CDR3nt: TGCGCCAGCAGCGCAAGCGGGAGGGCACCCTACGAGCAGTACTTC
v_gene: TRBV7-9; j_gene: TRBJ2-1; d_gene: TRBD2; abundance: .; CDR3aa: CASRVAGGRGNEQFF; CDR3nt: TGTGCCAGCAGAGTAGCGGGAGGGCGGGGGAATGAGCAGTTCTTC
v_gene: TRBV7-4; j_gene: TRBJ2-1; d_gene: TRBD2; abundance: .; CDR3aa: CASSLEGLAHNEQFF; CDR3nt: TGTGCCAGCAGCTTAGAGGGACTAGCGCACAATGAGCAGTTCTTC
v_gene: TRBV5-1; j_gene: TRBJ2-1; d_gene: TRBD2; abundance: .; CDR3aa: CASSLGLAAYNEQLF; CDR3nt: TGCGCCAGCAGCTTAGGACTAGCGGCCTACAATGAGCAGCTCTTC
v_gene: TRBV7-2; j_gene: TRBJ2-1; d_gene: TRBD2; abundance: few; CDR3aa: CASEAGDGQFF; CDR3nt: TGTGCCAGCGAGGCGGGGGACGGGCAGTTCTTC
v_gene: TRBV5-1; j_gene: TRBJ2-7; d_gene: .; abundance: .; CDR3aa: CASSLAGSAYEQYF; CDR3nt: TGCGCCAGCAGCTTGGCAGGTTCGGCCTACGAGCAGTACTTC
v_gene: TRBV10-3; j_gene: TRBJ1-2; d_gene: TRBD1; abundance: .; CDR3aa: CAISAVSTGGDGYTF; CDR3nt: TGTGCCATCAGTGCTGTTTCGACAGGGGGTGACGGCTACACCTTC
v_gene: TRBV6-1; j_gene: TRBJ2-3; d_gene: .; abundance: .; CDR3aa: CASSEREARRSFFAGGTDTQYF; CDR3nt: TGTGCCAGCAGTGAACGGGAAGCTCGGCGTAGCTTTTTCGCAGGGGGCACAGATACGCAGTATTTT
v_gene: TRBV7-3; j_gene: TRBJ1-1; d_gene: TRBD1; abundance: .; CDR3aa: CASSLSPDRANTEAFF; CDR3nt: TGTGCCAGCAGCTTATCACCGGACAGGGCCAACACTGAAGCTTTCTTT
v_gene: TRBV29-1; j_gene: TRBJ1-2; d_gene: .; abundance: .; CDR3aa: CSDKRRGYGYTF; CDR3nt: TGCAGCGACAAAAGACGGGGGTATGGCTACACCTTC
v_gene: TRBV6-1; j_gene: TRBJ1-2; d_gene: .; abundance: .; CDR3aa: CASRSGQKDYGYTF; CDR3nt: TGTGCCAGCAGATCCGGACAAAAGGACTATGGCTACACCTTC
v_gene: TRBV28; j_gene: TRBJ2-6; d_gene: .; abundance: .; CDR3aa: CASSSTRPQGLGANVLTF; CDR3nt: TGTGCCAGCAGTTCAACTAGGCCTCAGGGACTTGGGGCCAACGTCCTGACTTTC
v_gene: TRBV29-1; j_gene: TRBJ1-2; d_gene: TRBD1; abundance: .; CDR3aa: CSVREIDRDAYGYTF; CDR3nt: TGCAGCGTTAGAGAAATTGACAGGGATGCCTATGGCTACACCTTC
v_gene: TRBV6-5; j_gene: TRBJ1-5; d_gene: .; abundance: .; CDR3aa: CASRYGGGSQPQHF; CDR3nt: TGTGCCAGCAGATACGGGGGAGGGAGTCAGCCCCAGCATTTT
v_gene: TRBV20-1; j_gene: TRBJ2-5; d_gene: TRBD1; abundance: .; CDR3aa: CSATGGETQYF; CDR3nt: TGCAGTGCTACAGGGGGAGAGACCCAGTACTTC
v_gene: TRBV10-2; j_gene: TRBJ2-7; d_gene: TRBD2; abundance: few; CDR3aa: CASSGPTSQFYEQYF; CDR3nt: TGCGCCAGCAGTGGCCCGACTAGCCAGTTCTACGAGCAGTACTTC
v_gene: TRBV2; j_gene: TRBJ2-3; d_gene: .; abundance: .; CDR3aa: CASSLAHRTDTQYF; CDR3nt: TGTGCCAGCAGTCTAGCCCACCGCACAGATACGCAGTATTTT
v_gene: TRBV5-1; j_gene: TRBJ1-2; d_gene: .; abundance: .; CDR3aa: CASSLDGPQAYGYTF; CDR3nt: TGCGCCAGCAGCTTGGATGGCCCTCAGGCCTATGGCTACACCTTC
v_gene: TRBV7-9; j_gene: TRBJ2-3; d_gene: TRBD2; abundance: .; CDR3aa: CASSLRSSGPYRGEDTQYF; CDR3nt: TGTGCCAGCAGCTTAAGGTCTAGCGGGCCTTACCGGGGTGAAGATACGCAGTATTTT
v_gene: TRBV9; j_gene: TRBJ1-3; d_gene: .; abundance: .; CDR3aa: CASSISGQLSGNTIYF; CDR3nt: TGTGCCAGCAGCATCAGCGGACAGCTATCTGGAAACACCATATATTTT
v_gene: TRBV5-1; j_gene: TRBJ1-6; d_gene: TRBD1; abundance: .; CDR3aa: CASSQDRAPNSPLHF; CDR3nt: TGCGCCAGCAGCCAGGACAGGGCCCCCAATTCACCCCTCCACTTT
v_gene: TRBV4-3; j_gene: TRBJ1-2; d_gene: .; abundance: few; CDR3aa: CASSQVPGTNYGYTF; CDR3nt: TGCGCCAGCAGCCAAGTCCCGGGGACTAACTATGGCTACACCTTC
v_gene: TRBV6-5; j_gene: TRBJ2-1; d_gene: TRBD1; abundance: few; CDR3aa: CASRAGTGVWDEQFF; CDR3nt: TGTGCCAGCAGAGCCGGGACAGGGGTTTGGGATGAGCAGTTCTTC
v_gene: TRBV6-5; j_gene: TRBJ2-7; d_gene: .; abundance: few; CDR3aa: CASSFTDYEQYF; CDR3nt: TGTGCCAGCAGTTTTACTGATTACGAGCAGTACTTC
v_gene: TRBV11-2; j_gene: TRBJ2-5; d_gene: TRBD2; abundance: once; CDR3aa: CASRGLAGSETQYF; CDR3nt: TGTGCCAGCAGGGGACTAGCGGGGTCAGAGACCCAGTACTTC
v_gene: TRBV6-1; j_gene: TRBJ2-1; d_gene: .; abundance: .; CDR3aa: CASSEAAPGRREQFF; CDR3nt: TGTGCCAGCAGTGAAGCGGCGCCAGGTAGGAGGGAGCAGTTCTTC
v_gene: TRBV7-9; j_gene: TRBJ1-1; d_gene: .; abundance: .; CDR3aa: CSSSLPGTGSTEAFF; CDR3nt: TGTTCCAGCAGCTTGCCCGGAACAGGGAGCACTGAAGCTTTCTTT
v_gene: TRBV5-1; j_gene: TRBJ2-1; d_gene: TRBD2; abundance: .; CDR3aa: CASKLAANNEQFF; CDR3nt: TGCGCCAGCAAACTAGCGGCGAACAATGAGCAGTTCTTC
v_gene: TRBV2; j_gene: TRBJ1-2; d_gene: .; abundance: .; CDR3aa: CASTFRGDGYTF; CDR3nt: TGTGCCAGCACCTTTCGGGGGGATGGCTACACCTTC
v_gene: TRBV28; j_gene: TRBJ2-7; d_gene: TRBD2; abundance: few; CDR3aa: CASWGGGAGGRGEQYF; CDR3nt: TGTGCCAGCTGGGGCGGGGGAGCGGGAGGGAGGGGCGAGCAGTACTTC
v_gene: TRBV28; j_gene: TRBJ1-2; d_gene: .; abundance: few; CDR3aa: CASFSVYRGYGYTF; CDR3nt: TGTGCCAGCTTTAGCGTTTACAGAGGCTATGGCTACACCTTC
v_gene: TRBV10-3; j_gene: TRBJ1-1; d_gene: TRBD1; abundance: few; CDR3aa: CAIRGQSNTEAFF; CDR3nt: TGTGCCATCAGGGGACAGTCGAACACTGAAGCTTTCTTT
v_gene: TRBV9; j_gene: TRBJ2-6; d_gene: TRBD2; abundance: .; CDR3aa: CASSDPIAGRSSGANVLTF; CDR3nt: TGTGCCAGCAGCGACCCCATAGCGGGGAGGAGCTCTGGGGCCAACGTCCTGACTTTC
v_gene: TRBV27; j_gene: TRBJ1-1; d_gene: .; abundance: .; CDR3aa: CASSTGLNTEAFF; CDR3nt: TGTGCCAGCAGTACCGGGTTGAACACTGAAGCTTTCTTT